The sequence of this T cell receptor (beta chain) was determined in a study of post-analysis software for immune sequencing data. Overall study findings and caveats: Patients showed TRBV5-6, TRBV5-1 and TRBV20-1 among five TRBV segments more frequent than in controls.

Tagging with unique molecular identifiers was a feature of the TCR beta cDNA libraries. TCRdb analysed the PCR reads with MiXCR anew, one entry per CDR3 protein. Of hundreds of thousands of distinct CDR3 sequences listed, approximately 60% are singletons. This CDR3 comprises 14 residues. The germline V and J ends were trimmed by 5 bases and 5 bases, with 15 bases remaining between them. With respect to this clonotype: Its antigen is unknown.

Material for sequencing was blood. The rearrangement joins TRBV12-3 or TRBV12-4 to TRBJ2-5; D not resolved. The receptor comes from a girl aged 2 to 10 with multiple sclerosis. Written as DNA, the CDR3 is TGTGCCAGCAGTCGGGTCCGGTTTAGTGAGACCCAGTACTTC. Its translation is CASSRVRFSETQYF.